This TCR beta chain appears in the sequencing data of a study of response to subunit inactivated influenza vaccine. TCRdb reanalysed the RT-PCR reads using MiXCR and keeps one entry per CDR3 protein. The table lists 800,000 or so distinct CDR3 sequences, less than 25% of them singletons, with about 10% in the top ten. The study, taken as a whole, reports: That few new T cells are recruited by each seasonal influenza vaccination was the authors' suggestion.

A word on this clonotype: Its specificity is not known.

The source material was PBMCs from blood, sampled around 5 days after vaccination. The clonotype comes from a man aged 50-59 years who received an inactivated influenza vaccine.

In nucleotides, the CDR3 is TGTGCCAGCAGGGGGAACAGGGGAACTGAAGCTTTCTTT. As protein: CASRGNRGTEAFF. The chain combines TRBV12-3 or TRBV12-4 with TRBJ1-1; 7 bases align to TRBD1. The CDR3 runs to 13 residues. The V and J ends lost 6 bases and 5 bases, in that order; junction bases with no gene match: 6.